This TCR beta chain originates from a study of blood T cells in healthy people across ages. Study-level information: Template switching caught about one barcoded beta molecule for each two T cells. Study-level results: A roughly linear age-dependent decrease characterized TCR beta diversity per million T cells.

The germline V gene has CDR1 SQVTM and CDR2 ANQGSEA. The V end lost 3 bases, the J end lost 11 bases, and 10 bases lay between the germline ends. The CDR3 length is 10 residues. Primed by a sample-barcoded 5' primer and a J-beta primer mix, a second PCR proceeded for about 6 to 11 cycles. A tag from a template-switch adaptor with 12 random nucleotides marked each cDNA molecule. Each CDR3 protein gets one entry after TCRdb re-called the 5' RACE reads with MiXCR. The sample consists of just over 1 million distinct CDR3 sequences, under 45% of them appearing once. In this sample, this clonotype turned up a few times. Its antigen is still unknown. Given a much more abundant clone one base away, this may be a read error.

This chain uses TRBV29-1 with TRBJ2-5; D unclear. Sequencing was done on a sample of blood. This clonotype originated in a woman between 55 and 75 years old in good health. CDR3 nucleotide sequence: TGCAGCGTTGACCAGCCTGAGCAGTACTTC. This sequence encodes CSVDQPEQYF.